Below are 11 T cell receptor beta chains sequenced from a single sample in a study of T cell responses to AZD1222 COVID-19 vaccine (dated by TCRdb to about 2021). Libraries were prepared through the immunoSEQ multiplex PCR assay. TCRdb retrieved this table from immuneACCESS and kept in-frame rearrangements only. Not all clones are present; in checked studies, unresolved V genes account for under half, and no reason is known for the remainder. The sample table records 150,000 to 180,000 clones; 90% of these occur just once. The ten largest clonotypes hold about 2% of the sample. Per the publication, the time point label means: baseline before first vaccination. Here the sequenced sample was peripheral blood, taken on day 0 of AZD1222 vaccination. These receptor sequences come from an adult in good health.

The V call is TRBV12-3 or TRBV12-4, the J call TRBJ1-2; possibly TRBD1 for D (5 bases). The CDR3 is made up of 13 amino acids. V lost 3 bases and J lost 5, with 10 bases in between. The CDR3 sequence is CASSLSGRYGYTF. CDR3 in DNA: TGTGCCAGCAGTTTGTCAGGGAGGTATGGCTACACCTTC.

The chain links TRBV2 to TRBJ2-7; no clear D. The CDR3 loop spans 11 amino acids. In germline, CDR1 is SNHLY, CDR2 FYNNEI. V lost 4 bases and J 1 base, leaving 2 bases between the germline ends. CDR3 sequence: CASSVSYEQYF. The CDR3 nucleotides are TGTGCCAGCAGTGTATCCTACGAGCAGTACTTC.

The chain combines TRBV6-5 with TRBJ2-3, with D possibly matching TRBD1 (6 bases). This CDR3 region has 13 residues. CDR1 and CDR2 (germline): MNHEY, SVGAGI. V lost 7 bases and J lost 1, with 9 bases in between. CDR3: CASIRQGTDTQYF. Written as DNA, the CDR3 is TGTGCCAGCATTAGACAGGGCACAGATACGCAGTATTTT.

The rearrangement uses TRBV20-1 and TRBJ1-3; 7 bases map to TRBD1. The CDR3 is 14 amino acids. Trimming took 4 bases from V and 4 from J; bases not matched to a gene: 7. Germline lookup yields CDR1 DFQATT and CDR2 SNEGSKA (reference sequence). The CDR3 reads CSAIDRVFGNTIYF. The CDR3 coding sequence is TGCAGTGCTATTGACAGGGTCTTCGGAAACACCATATATTTT.

DNA for the CDR3: TGTGCCAGCAGTTTATTAGGCAGGGGTCTAGCAGAGCAGTTCTTC. The encoded protein is CASSLLGRGLAEQFF. The genes are TRBV27 and TRBJ2-1; possible D gene TRBD1, 6 bases. Germline V gives CDR1 MNHEY, CDR2 SMNVEV (reference sequence). V shed 1 base and J shed 10 bases, with 17 bases lying between them. The CDR3 consists of 15 residues.

The DNA for the CDR3 is TGTGCCAGCAGCTTAGAGTCCGGTTTGGGTAATCAGCCCCAGCATTTT. Its protein product is CASSLESGLGNQPQHF. The V and J genes are TRBV7-2 and TRBJ1-5, with D unresolved. The CDR3 has 16 residues. The germline V gene encodes CDR1 SGHTA and CDR2 FQGNSA. Trimming stripped 1 base from V and 4 bases from J, with 14 bases between.

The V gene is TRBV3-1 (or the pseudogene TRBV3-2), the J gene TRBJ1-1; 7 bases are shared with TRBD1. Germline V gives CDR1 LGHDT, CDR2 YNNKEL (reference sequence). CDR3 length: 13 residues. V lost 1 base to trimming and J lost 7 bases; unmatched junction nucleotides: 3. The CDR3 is CASSQGRGREAFF. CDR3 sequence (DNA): TGTGCCAGCAGCCAAGGTAGGGGGCGTGAAGCTTTCTTT.

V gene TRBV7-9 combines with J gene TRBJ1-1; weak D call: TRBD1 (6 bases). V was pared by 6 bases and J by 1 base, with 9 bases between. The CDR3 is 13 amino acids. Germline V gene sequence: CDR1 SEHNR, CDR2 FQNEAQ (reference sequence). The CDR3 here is CASRGTPNTEAFF. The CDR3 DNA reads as TGTGCCAGCAGGGGGACACCGAACACTGAAGCTTTCTTT.

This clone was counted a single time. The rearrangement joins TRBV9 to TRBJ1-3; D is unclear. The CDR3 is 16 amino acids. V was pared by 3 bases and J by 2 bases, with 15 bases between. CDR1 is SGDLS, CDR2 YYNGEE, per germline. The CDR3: CASSDTTTLAGNTIYF. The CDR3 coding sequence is TGTGCCAGCAGCGATACGACGACATTAGCTGGAAACACCATATATTTT.

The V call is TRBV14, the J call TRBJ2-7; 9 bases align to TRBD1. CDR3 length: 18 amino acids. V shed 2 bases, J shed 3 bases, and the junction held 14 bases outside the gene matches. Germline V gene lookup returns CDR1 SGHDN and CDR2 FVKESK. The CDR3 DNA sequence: TGTGCCAGCAGCCAACTAGTCCCTACGGGGACAGGGATCTACGAGCAGTACTTC. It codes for CASSQLVPTGTGIYEQYF.

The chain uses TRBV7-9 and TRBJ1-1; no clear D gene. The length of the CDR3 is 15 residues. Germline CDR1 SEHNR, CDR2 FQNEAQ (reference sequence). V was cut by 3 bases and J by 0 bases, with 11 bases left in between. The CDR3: CASSFYAEMNTEAFF. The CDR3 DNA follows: TGTGCCAGCAGCTTTTATGCAGAGATGAACACTGAAGCTTTCTTT.